These 13 T cell receptor beta chains share one sample of origin, sequenced in a study of CD8+CD57+ T cells in acquired aplastic anemia. It was genomic DNA that served as the template for profiling TCR beta VDJ and CDR3. TCRdb independently ran MiXCR on the reads; one entry per CDR3 protein. The table has around 250,000 distinct CDR3 sequences, 82% seen once. An expansion of CD8+CD57+ cells by flow cytometry had been shown in patients chosen for sequencing. The sample taken for sequencing was sorted CD4+, CD8+, or CD8+CD57+ T cells (not recorded which) from PBMCs. These receptors came from a human donor with aplastic anemia.

The chain couples TRBV24-1 to TRBJ2-1, with D hard to call. The V end was cut by 5 bases, the J end by 0 bases, with 10 bases between. There are 15 residues in the CDR3. Looked up from germline, CDR1 is KGHDR and CDR2 is SFDVKD. The CDR3 coding sequence is TGTGCCACCAGTGTAGATCCGGGCTCCTACAATGAGCAGTTCTTC. As protein: CATSVDPGSYNEQFF.

This chain uses TRBV5-5 with TRBJ2-3; unclear D gene. Trimming stripped 1 base from V and 0 bases from J, with 9 bases between. Germline V gene data show CDR1 as SGHKS and CDR2 as YYEKEE (reference sequence). CDR3 size: 15 residues. Written as DNA, the CDR3 is TGTGCCAGCAGCTTGTTAGAACCGAGCACAGATACGCAGTATTTT. Protein product: CASSLLEPSTDTQYF.

V and J are TRBV4-1 and TRBJ2-3; D is perhaps TRBD2 (5 bases). Germline V lookup: CDR1 MGHRA, CDR2 YSYEKL. Trimming removed 3 bases at V and 4 bases at J, with 17 bases between. The CDR3 length is 16 residues. The CDR3 here is CASSQEGRPPADTQYF. The DNA of the CDR3 is TGCGCCAGCAGCCAGGAAGGGAGACCCCCCGCAGATACGCAGTATTTT.

This clonotype was observed a handful of times. At one boundary the junction diverges from the germline segment, which might be a read error. The chain employs TRBV7-2 and TRBJ1-1; maybe TRBD1 (6 bases). CDR3 length: 13 amino acids. Per the germline V gene, CDR1 is SGHTA and CDR2 is FQGNSA. The CDR3 coding sequence is TGTGCCAGCAGCGCGCTACAGGGTCAAACTGAAGCTTTC. Translated: CASSALQGQTEAF. Combining the CDR3 with reference TRBV7-2 and TRBJ1-1 gives the whole variable domain GAGVSQSPSNKVTEKGKDVELRCDPISGHTALYWYRQSLGQGLEFLIYFQGNSAPDKSGLPSDRFSAERTGGSVSTLTIQRTQQEDSAVYLCASSALQGQTEAFGQGTRLTVV.

V gene TRBV19 combines with J gene TRBJ2-1; 7 nucleotides agree with TRBD2. The CDR3 has 15 residues. V dropped 4 bases and J dropped 4; count of bases not matched to a gene: 7. The germline V gene encodes CDR1 LNHDA and CDR2 SQIVND (reference sequence). The CDR3 DNA follows: TGTGCCAGTAGTAGGACTAGGGCTTCTTACAATGAGCAGTTCTTC. Protein sequence: CASSRTRASYNEQFF.

This chain links TRBV5-6 with TRBJ1-2; the D gene is possibly TRBD1 (6 bases). CDR1 and CDR2 from the germline V gene are SGHDT and YYEEEE. The germline V and J ends were trimmed by 0 bases and 6 bases, with 15 bases remaining between them. The CDR3 is 15 amino acids. The CDR3 here is CASSLEGDPKDGYTF. CDR3 sequence (DNA): TGTGCCAGCAGCTTGGAGGGGGACCCGAAGGATGGCTACACCTTC.

Note on this clonotype: A junction end diverges from the germline sequence, so it may reflect a read error. V and J are TRBV5-4 and TRBJ1-1; D gene unclear. The CDR3 runs 15 residues. Germline assignment: CDR1 SGHNT and CDR2 YYREEE (reference sequence). The CDR3 region is CASSHTDAGNTEAFF. For the CDR3, the DNA is TGCGCCAGCAGCCATACAGACGCAGGGAACACTGAAGCTTTCTTT.

There are many counts of this clonotype. The chain joins TRBV5-6 to TRBJ1-5, with 7 bases lining up with TRBD1. V lost 4 bases to trimming and J lost 0 bases; unmatched junction nucleotides: 7. CDR3 length equals 16 residues. The germline gives CDR1 SGHDT, CDR2 YYEEEE. In nucleotides, the CDR3 is TGTGCCAGCAGCGGATGGGACAGACATAGCAATCAGCCCCAGCATTTT. As protein: CASSGWDRHSNQPQHF.

This sequence joins TRBV5-6 and TRBJ1-2, with D maybe TRBD1 (5 bases). Trimming removed 0 bases at V and 1 base at J, with 10 bases between. Germline CDR1 reads SGHDT; CDR2 reads YYEEEE. There are 15 residues in the CDR3. CDR3 residues: CASSLERDDNYGYTF. In DNA, the CDR3 is TGTGCCAGCAGCTTGGAGAGGGACGATAACTATGGCTACACCTTC. The whole variable domain, filled in from reference TRBV5-6 and TRBJ1-2, reads DAGVTQSPTHLIKTRGQQVTLRCSPKSGHDTVSWYQQALGQGPQFIFQYYEEEERQRGNFPDRFSGHQFPNYSSELNVNALLLGDSALYLCASSLERDDNYGYTFGSGTRLTVV.

This clonotype has more than one count but fewer than ten. The rearrangement joins TRBV6-1 to TRBJ1-5; 9 positions agree with TRBD1. The V and J ends lost 5 bases and 2 bases, in that order; junction bases with no gene match: 10. The CDR3 has 17 residues. Germline V gene lookup returns CDR1 MNHNS and CDR2 SASEGT. Here the CDR3 DNA reads TGTGCCAGCAGTAGAGGGACAGGGAATTTCGGCAATCAGCCCCAGCATTTT. Translating it yields CASSRGTGNFGNQPQHF.

The CDR3 loop is CSASRGRSLYNEQFF. CDR3 bases: TGCAGTGCTAGCCGGGGCAGGTCTCTGTACAATGAGCAGTTCTTC. V is TRBV20-1 and J is TRBJ2-1; D possibly matches TRBD1 or TRBD2 (5 bases each). V gave up 3 bases and J gave up 4 bases, with 16 bases separating them. The CDR3 loop spans 15 amino acids. CDR1 and CDR2 (germline): DFQATT, SNEGSKA (reference sequence).

The chain joins TRBV19 to TRBJ2-1; 7 bases map to TRBD2. The CDR3 extends over 15 amino acids. V dropped 3 bases and J dropped 2; count of bases not matched to a gene: 4. Germline V gene sequence: CDR1 LNHDA, CDR2 SQIVND (reference sequence). The CDR3 DNA follows: TGTGCCAGTAGTATCACTAGCGAAACCTACAATGAGCAGTTCTTC. Residues: CASSITSETYNEQFF.

This clonotype was seen a single time. The chain uses TRBV19 and TRBJ2-7, with a tentative D call TRBD2 (6 bases). The germline CDR1 and CDR2 sequences are LNHDA and SQIVND (reference sequence). The CDR3 covers 16 residues. Here the CDR3 reads CASSIPSEAYNEELFV. DNA of the CDR3: TGTGCCAGTAGTATACCTAGCGAGGCCTACAATGAGGAGTTGTTCGTC.